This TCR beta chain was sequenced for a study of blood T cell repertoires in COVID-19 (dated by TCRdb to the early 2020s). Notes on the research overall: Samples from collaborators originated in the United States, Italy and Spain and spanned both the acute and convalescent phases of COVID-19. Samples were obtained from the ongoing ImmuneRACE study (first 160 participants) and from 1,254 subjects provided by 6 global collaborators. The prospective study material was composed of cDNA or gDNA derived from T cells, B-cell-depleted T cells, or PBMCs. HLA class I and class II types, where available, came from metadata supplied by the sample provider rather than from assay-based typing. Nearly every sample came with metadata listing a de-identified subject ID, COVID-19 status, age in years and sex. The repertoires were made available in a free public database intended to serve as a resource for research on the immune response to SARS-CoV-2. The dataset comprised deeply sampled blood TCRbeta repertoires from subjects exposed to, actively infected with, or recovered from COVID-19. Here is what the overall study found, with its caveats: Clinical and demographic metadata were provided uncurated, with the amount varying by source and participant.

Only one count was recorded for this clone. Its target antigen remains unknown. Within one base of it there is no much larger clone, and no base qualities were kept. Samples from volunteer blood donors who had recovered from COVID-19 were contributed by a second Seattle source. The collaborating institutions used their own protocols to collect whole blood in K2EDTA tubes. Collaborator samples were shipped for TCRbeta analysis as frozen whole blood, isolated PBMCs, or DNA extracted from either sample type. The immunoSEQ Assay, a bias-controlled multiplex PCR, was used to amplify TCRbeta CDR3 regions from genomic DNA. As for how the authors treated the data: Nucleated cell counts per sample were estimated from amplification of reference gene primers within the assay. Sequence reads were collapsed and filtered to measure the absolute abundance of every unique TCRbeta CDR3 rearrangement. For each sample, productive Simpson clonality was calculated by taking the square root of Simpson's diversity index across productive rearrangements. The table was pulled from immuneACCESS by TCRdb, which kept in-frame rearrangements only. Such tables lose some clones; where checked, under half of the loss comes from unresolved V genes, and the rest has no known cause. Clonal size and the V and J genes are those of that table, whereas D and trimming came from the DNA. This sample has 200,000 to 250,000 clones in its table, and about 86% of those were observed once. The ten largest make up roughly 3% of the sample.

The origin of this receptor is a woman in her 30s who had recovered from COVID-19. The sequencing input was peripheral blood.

The DNA reads TGTGCCAGCAGCCAGAGACTAGCGGGATTTATCTCAGATGAGCAGTTCTTC. Its amino acids are CASSQRLAGFISDEQFF. In this chain, TRBV13 is recombined with TRBJ2-1, and 11 bases in between align with TRBD2. CDR1 is given as PRHDT and CDR2 as FYEKMQ, both from the germline V gene (reference sequence). Trimming leaves V shorter by 5 bases and J shorter by 8 bases, with the junction holding 14 bases beyond the gene matches. The CDR3, cysteine through phenylalanine, is 17 amino acids long. Left in the record is the CDR3 DNA by itself, 51 bases read in frame from the first base.